Each of the 23 T cell receptor beta chains below was sequenced from the same sample in a study of shared clonotypes between healthy human individuals. Cells designated naive CD8 were CD45RO-negative and were positively selected for CCR7, with terminally differentiated effector memory CD45RA+ cells excluded. Some clones are missing from TCRdb's copy, which holds only in-frame ones; the method was immunoSEQ multiplex PCR. This sample has hundreds of thousands of clones, with around 95% found just once. The sequencing sample was made of naive CD8+ T cells sorted from blood. Source of these receptors: a woman in her twenties or thirties in good health.

The CDR3 region is CASSPVTSGLSYEQYF. CDR3 sequence (DNA): TGTGCCAGCAGTCCGGTGACTAGCGGGCTGTCCTACGAGCAGTACTTC. This chain connects TRBV28 to TRBJ2-7, with 10 bases that match TRBD2. The ends lost 5 bases at V and 1 base at J; junction bases unmatched: 8. The CDR3 is 16 residues long. CDR1 is MDHEN and CDR2 is SYDVKM in the germline V gene.

In this sample, this clone turned up once. V and J are TRBV27 and TRBJ2-1; 12 bases line up with TRBD2. The trim removed 7 bases at V and 1 base at J, leaving 8 bases unmatched. Germline V lookup: CDR1 MNHEY, CDR2 SMNVEV (reference sequence). The CDR3 runs 17 residues. This CDR3 is CASKQGTSGRSYNEQFF. CDR3 DNA: TGTGCCAGCAAACAGGGAACTAGCGGGAGGTCCTACAATGAGCAGTTCTTC.

The J gene is TRBJ2-2, the V gene TRBV4-1, with D uncertain. The CDR3 runs to 12 residues. Germline CDR1 is MGHRA and CDR2 is YSYEKL. Trimming stripped 8 bases from V and 4 bases from J, with 8 bases between. CDR3 protein: CASRTRTGELFF. The CDR3 DNA reads TGCGCCAGCCGAACTCGCACCGGGGAGCTGTTTTTT.

The V call is TRBV13, the J call TRBJ2-1; 9 bases fit TRBD1. The length of the CDR3 is 15 residues. Losses at the gene ends were 4 bases for V and 5 bases for J; bases not matched to a gene: 6. Germline V gene sequence: CDR1 PRHDT, CDR2 FYEKMQ (reference sequence). This CDR3 is CASSSGTGSHNEQFF. The DNA for the CDR3 is TGTGCCAGCAGCTCCGGGACAGGGAGTCACAATGAGCAGTTCTTC.

This sequence joins TRBV9 and TRBJ2-1; D unresolved. Per germline, CDR1 SGDLS and CDR2 YYNGEE. V was cut by 4 bases and J by 9 bases, with 14 bases left in between. This CDR3 is 13 amino acids long. Written as DNA, the CDR3 is TGTGCCAGCAGCATAACTACCGGTCCTGAGCAGTTCTTC. Translating gives CASSITTGPEQFF.

J is TRBJ2-1 and V is TRBV27; 9 bases are shared with TRBD1. The V segment lost 4 bases and the J segment 5 bases; nucleotides outside the gene matches: 3. The CDR3 loop spans 14 amino acids. The V gene's germline CDR1 is MNHEY and CDR2 SMNVEV (reference sequence). This CDR3 reads CASSYRGRDNEQFF. CDR3 DNA sequence: TGTGCCAGCAGTTACAGGGGGCGCGACAATGAGCAGTTCTTC.

V gene TRBV6-5 combines with J gene TRBJ2-7, with TRBD2 matching 7 bases. The CDR3 has 12 amino acids. V lost 6 bases to trimming and J lost 6 bases; unmatched junction nucleotides: 5. Germline CDR1 and CDR2: MNHEY and SVGAGI. The CDR3 sequence: CASRIREGEQYF. DNA of the CDR3: TGTGCCAGCAGAATTAGGGAGGGCGAGCAGTACTTC.

The chain links TRBV5-1 to TRBJ2-5, with D unclear. V lost 2 bases to trimming and J lost 5 bases, with 10 bases between them. Germline assignment: CDR1 SGHRS and CDR2 YFSETQ. The CDR3 sequence is 13 residues long. The CDR3: CASSFVPAETQYF. DNA of the CDR3: TGCGCCAGCAGCTTTGTTCCTGCGGAGACCCAGTACTTC.

The chain employs TRBV6-5 and TRBJ2-5; 9 bases align to TRBD2. The CDR3 is 16 residues long. The germline V gene has CDR1 MNHEY and CDR2 SVGAGI. V dropped 3 bases and J dropped 1; count of bases not matched to a gene: 6. For the CDR3, the DNA is TGTGCCAGCAGTTATACGGCTAGCGGGGTCCAAGAGACCCAGTACTTC. It codes for CASSYTASGVQETQYF.

In this sample, this clone turned up a few times. The rearrangement uses TRBV2 and TRBJ2-7; D is uncertain. Germline assignment: CDR1 SNHLY and CDR2 FYNNEI. The CDR3 spans 12 residues. The V and J ends lost 5 bases and 3 bases respectively, with 8 bases between them. CDR3 in amino acids: CASSRTDYEQYF. In DNA form, the CDR3 reads TGTGCCAGCAGTAGGACCGACTACGAGCAGTACTTC.

This clone was detected only once. The chain couples TRBV28 to TRBJ2-7; 10 nucleotides line up with TRBD2. CDR1 MDHEN and CDR2 SYDVKM come from the germline V gene. Trimming at V came to 6 bases and at J to 3 bases, leaving 8 bases not matched to a gene. This CDR3 has 15 residues. The CDR3 DNA follows: TGTGCCAGCAGGATCCCAACTAGCGGGAACTACGAGCAGTACTTC. Amino acid sequence: CASRIPTSGNYEQYF.

The chain joins TRBV4-1 to TRBJ2-3; no clear D gene. Trimming cost V 0 bases and J 8 bases, with 15 bases left between them. This CDR3 is built from 15 residues. Germline-derived CDR1 and CDR2 are MGHRA and YSYEKL. CDR3 in amino acids: CASSQDRPAYGTQYF. The CDR3 DNA follows: TGCGCCAGCAGCCAAGATAGGCCAGCGTATGGTACGCAGTATTTT.

The V call is TRBV7-9, the J call TRBJ2-7; possible D gene TRBD1, 5 bases. The length of the CDR3 is 15 residues. V lost 2 bases and J lost 2, with 13 bases in between. Germline V CDR1 and CDR2: SEHNR, FQNEAQ (reference sequence). The DNA of the CDR3 is TGTGCCAGCAGCTTATGGACACTGTACCCCTACGAGCAGTACTTC. Translated: CASSLWTLYPYEQYF.

This clone was seen only once. This chain uses TRBV7-8 with TRBJ2-7, with D perhaps matching TRBD2 (5 bases). V was pared by 1 base and J by 6 bases, with 7 bases between. Germline-derived CDR1 and CDR2 are SGHVS and FQNEAQ. The CDR3 contains 12 residues. The CDR3 DNA is TGTGCCAGCAGCTTAGGAGGGTCCGAGCAGTACTTC. This sequence encodes CASSLGGSEQYF.

The chain recombines TRBV28 with TRBJ1-5; tentative D call: TRBD1 (6 bases). The CDR3 consists of 14 residues. Germline V lookup: CDR1 MDHEN, CDR2 SYDVKM. V shed 5 bases and J shed 3 bases, with 11 bases lying between them. In DNA form, the CDR3 reads TGTGCCAGCAGTCTCAGGGGCATCAATCAGCCCCAGCATTTT. This codes for CASSLRGINQPQHF.

This chain connects TRBV4-1 to TRBJ1-3; D perhaps matches TRBD1 (6 bases). There are 15 residues in the CDR3. V lost 1 base and J 4 bases, leaving 11 bases between the germline ends. CDR1 and CDR2 (germline): MGHRA, YSYEKL. CDR3 bases: TGCGCCAGCAGCCAAGGGACAGCTGGAGGAAACACCATATATTTT. Translating gives CASSQGTAGGNTIYF.

The chain couples TRBV7-9 to TRBJ2-3; no definite D call. With 5 bases removed from V and 1 base from J, the gap between germline ends came to 10 bases. Germline values: CDR1 SEHNR, CDR2 FQNEAQ (reference sequence). The CDR3 contains 14 residues. The CDR3 coding sequence is TGTGCCAGCAGCCCCCCCGGCGGCACAGATACGCAGTATTTT. Translation gives CASSPPGGTDTQYF. The full variable domain, completed using reference TRBV7-9 and TRBJ2-3, is DTGVSQNPRHKITKRGQNVTFRCDPISEHNRLYWYRQTLGQGPEFLTYFQNEAQLEKSRLLSDRFSAERPKGSFSTLEIQRTEQGDSAMYLCASSPPGGTDTQYFGPGTRLTVL.

This clone was counted once. The V call is TRBV10-2, the J call TRBJ2-7; TRBD2 matches at 13 bases. This CDR3 comprises 15 residues. V dropped 6 bases and J dropped 6; count of bases not matched to a gene: 8. Germline V CDR1 and CDR2: WSHSY, SAAADI. CDR3 residues: CASRQTSGRSGEQYF. Here the CDR3 DNA reads TGCGCCAGCAGACAGACTAGCGGGAGGAGCGGCGAGCAGTACTTC.

The rearrangement uses TRBV27 and TRBJ2-1, with 12 bases fitting TRBD2. Germline V CDR1 and CDR2: MNHEY, SMNVEV (reference sequence). The CDR3 has 17 amino acids. Unmatched junction bases numbered 13, after V lost 6 bases and J lost 7 bases. This CDR3 reads CASSPLTSGGPGNEQFF. The CDR3 DNA reads TGTGCCAGCAGCCCCCTGACTAGCGGGGGCCCGGGAAATGAGCAGTTCTTC.

This rearrangement joins TRBV5-6 to TRBJ2-7; TRBD2 aligns across 7 bases. V gave up 4 bases and J gave up 0 bases; unmatched junction bases: 7. This CDR3 contains 15 residues. Germline assignment: CDR1 SGHDT and CDR2 YYEEEE. This chain's CDR3 is CASSPRAGASYEQYF. The CDR3 nucleotides read TGTGCCAGCAGCCCTCGGGCGGGAGCCTCCTACGAGCAGTACTTC.

The chain combines TRBV10-2 with TRBJ2-3, with 11 positions matching TRBD2. Germline V gene sequence: CDR1 WSHSY, CDR2 SAAADI. V dropped 3 bases and J dropped 3; count of bases not matched to a gene: 2. The CDR3 runs to 15 residues. The CDR3 is CASSDLAGGTDTQYF. CDR3 DNA: TGCGCCAGCAGTGATTTAGCGGGAGGGACAGATACGCAGTATTTT.

V is TRBV28 and J is TRBJ2-7; possibly TRBD2 for D (6 bases). The germline V and J ends were trimmed by 6 bases and 5 bases, with 20 bases remaining between them. The germline CDR1 and CDR2 sequences are MDHEN and SYDVKM. The CDR3 is 15 amino acids. The CDR3 coding sequence is TGTGCCAGCAGGGGGTTACGGGAGTCATCCCACGAGCAGTACTTC. This gives the protein CASRGLRESSHEQYF.

The chain employs TRBV7-2 and TRBJ1-5; no reliable D call. Trimming removed 3 bases at V and 0 bases at J, with 12 bases between. The germline CDR1 and CDR2 sequences are SGHTA and FQGNSA. The CDR3 has 16 amino acids. The CDR3 reads CASSFSLAFSNQPQHF. DNA of the CDR3: TGTGCCAGCAGCTTCTCGCTTGCGTTTAGCAATCAGCCCCAGCATTTT.